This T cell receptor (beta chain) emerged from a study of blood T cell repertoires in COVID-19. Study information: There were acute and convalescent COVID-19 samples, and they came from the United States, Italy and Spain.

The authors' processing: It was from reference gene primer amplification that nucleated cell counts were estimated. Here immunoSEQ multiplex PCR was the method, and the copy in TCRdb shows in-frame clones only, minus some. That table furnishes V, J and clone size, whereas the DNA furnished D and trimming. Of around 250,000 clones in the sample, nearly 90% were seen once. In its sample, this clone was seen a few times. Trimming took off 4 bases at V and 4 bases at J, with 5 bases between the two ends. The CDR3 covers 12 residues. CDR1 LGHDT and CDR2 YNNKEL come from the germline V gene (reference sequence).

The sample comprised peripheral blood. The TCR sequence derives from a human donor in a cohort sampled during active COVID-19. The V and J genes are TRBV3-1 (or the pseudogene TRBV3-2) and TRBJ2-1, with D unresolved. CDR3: CASSPRYNEQFF. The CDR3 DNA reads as TGTGCCAGCAGCCCGCGATACAATGAGCAGTTCTTC.